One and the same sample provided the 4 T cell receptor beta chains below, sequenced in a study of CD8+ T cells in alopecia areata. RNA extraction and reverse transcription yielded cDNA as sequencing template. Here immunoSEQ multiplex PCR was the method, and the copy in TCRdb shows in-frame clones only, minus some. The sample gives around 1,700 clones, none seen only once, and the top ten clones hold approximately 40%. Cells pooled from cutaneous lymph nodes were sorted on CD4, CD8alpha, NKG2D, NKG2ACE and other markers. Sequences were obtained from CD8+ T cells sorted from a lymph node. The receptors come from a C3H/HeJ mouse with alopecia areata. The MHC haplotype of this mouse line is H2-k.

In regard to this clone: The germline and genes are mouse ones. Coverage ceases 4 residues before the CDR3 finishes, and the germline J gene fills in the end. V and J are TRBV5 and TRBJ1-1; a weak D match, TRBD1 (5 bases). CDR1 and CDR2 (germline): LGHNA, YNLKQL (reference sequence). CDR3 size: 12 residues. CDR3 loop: CASSKQETEVFF. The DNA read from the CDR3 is TGTGCCAGCAGCAAACAGGAGACA.

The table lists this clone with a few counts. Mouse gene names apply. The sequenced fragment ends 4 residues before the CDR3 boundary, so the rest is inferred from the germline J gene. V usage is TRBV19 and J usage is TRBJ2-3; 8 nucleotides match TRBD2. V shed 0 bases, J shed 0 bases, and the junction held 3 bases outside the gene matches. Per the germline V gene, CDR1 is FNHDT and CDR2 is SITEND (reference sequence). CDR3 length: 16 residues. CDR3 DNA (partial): TGTGCCAGCAGTATAGGGGGGGGCCCTAGTGCAGAA. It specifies CASSIGGGPSAE. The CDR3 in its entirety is CASSIGGGPSAETLYF. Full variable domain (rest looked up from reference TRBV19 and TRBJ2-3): GGIITQTPKFLIGQEGQKLTLKCQQNFNHDTMYWYRQDSGKGLRLIYYSITENDLQKGDLSEGYDASREKKSSFSLTVTSAQKNEMAVFLCASSIGGGPSAETLYFGSGTRLTVL.

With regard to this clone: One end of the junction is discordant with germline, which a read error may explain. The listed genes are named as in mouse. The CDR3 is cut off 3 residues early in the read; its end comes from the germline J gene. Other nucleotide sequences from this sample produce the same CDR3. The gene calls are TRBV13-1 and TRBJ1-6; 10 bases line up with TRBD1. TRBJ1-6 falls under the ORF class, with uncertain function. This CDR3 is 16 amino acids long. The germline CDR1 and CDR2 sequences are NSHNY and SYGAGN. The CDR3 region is CASSTGTGESNSPLYF. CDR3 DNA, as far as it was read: TGTGCCAGCAGCACCGGGACAGGGGAGTCTAATTCACCC.

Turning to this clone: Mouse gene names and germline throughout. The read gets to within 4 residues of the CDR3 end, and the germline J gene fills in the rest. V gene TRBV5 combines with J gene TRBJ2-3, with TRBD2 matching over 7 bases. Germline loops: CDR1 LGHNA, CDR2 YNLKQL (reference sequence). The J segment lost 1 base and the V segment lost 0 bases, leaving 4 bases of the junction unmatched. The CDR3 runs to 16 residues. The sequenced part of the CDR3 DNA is TGTGCCAGCAGCCAAGATCACTGGGGCGGTGCAGAA. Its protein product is CASSQDHWGGAE. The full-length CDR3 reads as CASSQDHWGGAETLYF.